Sequencing of this T cell receptor beta chain was carried out in a study of shared clonotypes between healthy human individuals. The CDR3 runs 12 residues. The V and J ends lost 5 bases and 4 bases, in that order; junction bases with no gene match: 3. Germline CDR1 reads SQVTM; CDR2 reads ANQGSEA. This clone was detected once. Some clones are missing from TCRdb's copy, which holds only in-frame ones; the method was immunoSEQ multiplex PCR. The table lists 450,000 to 650,000 clones, roughly 72% of them singletons, with 12% in the top ten. Material: PBMCs. The V call is TRBV29-1, the J call TRBJ2-7; 9 bases are shared with TRBD1. The sequence derives from a woman aged 40 to 50 in good health. Some clones in this sample may be carry-over from other donors' samples. CDR3 loop: CSVQQGAYEQYF. The CDR3 coding sequence is TGCAGCGTTCAACAGGGGGCGTACGAGCAGTACTTC.